This T cell receptor beta chain was observed in a study of cytomegalovirus exposure and HLA in healthy donors (dated by TCRdb to about 2017). A note on the overall study: In an earlier analysis of some 610 of the donors, about 270 Gb of sequence data and 100 million or so unique TCR beta sequences from about 179 million T cells were reported. An early release covering around 630 HLA-typed donors comprised 250 to 350 gigabases of sequencing data and about 90 million unique TCR sequences. Of the 300 to 450 genotyped donors, about 84% fell in the genetic ancestry cluster associated with self-reported Caucasian donors. The aim of the study was to test whether cataloging public T cell receptors could identify signatures of past pathogen exposure. Using immunosequencing, the study profiled T cell repertoires from 500 to 800 subjects and related those repertoires to cytomegalovirus serostatus. Along with the roughly 670-subject first cohort, a separate validation cohort of over a hundred different subjects was used. High-throughput TCR immunosequencing, statistical association of individual TCRs with disease status, and machine learning were combined to predict cytomegalovirus infection status. A later analysis re-examined previously published TCR beta repertoires from around 670 donors and added high-resolution HLA genotyping to investigate patterns of TCR occurrence. The later analysis used no new phenotypic data to find candidate immune exposures, relying instead on TCR beta sequences and their occurrence across donors. In an earlier analysis of around 540 of the donors, high-throughput TCR beta sequencing was used to judge whether each TCR beta V gene segment behaved as functional or pseudogenic. Donor age, sex, ethnicity and CMV serostatus were collected together with the repertoire data. In a later genetic analysis, genome-wide SNP genotypes for about 55% of the roughly 670 donors were used, and that subset was treated as a discovery cohort. Every discovery cohort repertoire had been produced on one sequencing platform. Class I and class II HLA loci were covered by the typing at four-digit resolution. Typing coverage differed by locus: A, B, C, DRB1 and DQB1 were typed in roughly 629-630 donors, DQA1 in about 510, DPA1 in 600 to 610, and DPB1 in approximately 450. Because of strong linkage in the cohort, roughly five DR-DQ haplotypes were treated as single units for association and clustering. Across approximately 400 genotyped donors of the cohort, an average of about 240,000 unique TCR beta nucleotide sequences per donor were sequenced, and 15% to 20% of those sequences were non-productive.

Points on this clone: What this receptor recognizes is not known. Base quality data are lacking; no much larger clone is found one base away.

The receptor library was made with the immunoSEQ multiplex PCR assay. A mixture of 60 forward primers for TCR Vbeta segments and 13 reverse primers for TCR Jbeta segments was used in the multiplex PCR. A multiplex PCR assay on genomic DNA amplified the CDR3 region of rearranged TCR beta genes. Amplified TCR beta libraries were sequenced as 87-base-pair reads on the Illumina HiSeq System. From the authors' description of their analysis: In a later analysis, tens of millions of unique TCR beta chains were counted across the 650 to 700 repertoires, and roughly 11 million of these chains were shared by at least two donors. Raw reads were error-corrected and collapsed into unique sequences with a nearest-neighbor algorithm that merged closely related sequences to remove PCR and sequencing errors. V, D and J gene segments were assigned by aligning CDR3 sequences to IMGT reference sequences. Each retained sequence needed at least a six-nucleotide match to both a V gene segment and a J gene segment. A rearrangement was called productive if the CDR3 had no stop codons and remained in frame with V and J, and every other rearrangement was called non-productive. CDR3 was defined according to IMGT convention as the region running from the second conserved V-encoded cysteine to the conserved J-encoded phenylalanine. In an earlier analysis of more than 550 of the donors, sequences lacking an unambiguous match to a single V gene segment were excluded. In an earlier analysis of 450 to 750 of the donors, a V segment was called functional when productive rearrangements were above 56.7%, and segregating when the standard deviation between donors exceeded 5%. A statistical classification framework was developed to diagnose cytomegalovirus status using the catalog of TCR beta chain sequences. In a later analysis, TCR nucleotide sequences were compared against IMGT/GENE-DB human TR gene sequences so that V and J genes could be assigned. The TCRdist pipeline was used in a later analysis to assign CDR3 sequences and most-parsimonious VDJ recombination scenarios. In a later analysis, every TCR beta chain was defined by the combination of its CDR3 amino acid sequence and its V-gene family, and reads without a unique V-gene family were dropped. A later analysis removed 600 or so highly shared, low-generation-probability nucleotide sequences to deal with suspected cross-contamination and a sequencing artifact. A later analysis calculated a clonal expansion index for each public chain from normalized within-repertoire ranks of inferred template counts. A later analysis computed generation probabilities with a VDJ recombination model fitted to out-of-frame rearrangements, and checked the results against IGoR. A later analysis scored TCR-TCR, TCR-HLA and TCR-CMV co-occurrence with hypergeometric tests, applying a repertoire-size bias correction to TCR pairs. False discovery rates were estimated in a later analysis by permuting HLA or CMV assignments 20 times. In a later analysis, co-occurring TCRs were grouped with DBSCAN, and TCRdist sequence similarity was added when clustering was performed within HLA-allele-positive subsets. Co-occurrence clustering excluded repertoires with fewer than 30,000 or more than 120,000 public chains, plus five with anomalous nucleotide sharing. In TCRdb, the immuneACCESS table is reduced to in-frame sequences with V and J assigned. These tables do not hold every clone; where another copy was compared, an unresolved V gene accounts for under half, and the others remain unexplained. V and J calls and clone size are as listed in that table; D and trimming were resolved from the DNA. Present in this sample are about 140,000 clones, 80% of which were seen just once. The top ten clones comprise 2% to 2.5% of the sample.

Sequences MNHEY (CDR1) and SMNVEV (CDR2) are obtained from the germline V gene (reference sequence). Trimming takes 5 bases off V and 6 bases off J; junction bases not matched to a gene: 7. The CDR3 has 15 amino acids, counting the end cysteine and phenylalanine. Only the CDR3 portion is preserved as DNA: 45 bases, with reading frame beginning at the first base. The cohort was made up of 666 healthy bone marrow donors. Cohort members were all nominally healthy when sampled, although unrecorded immune exposures were likely present. The donor tested CMV seronegative, placing the donor among the 350 or so seronegative members of the cohort. A peripheral blood sample was collected from each donor, and TCR beta sequencing was performed on peripheral blood mononuclear cells. Genomic DNA was extracted from the blood cell samples with the Qiagen DNeasy Blood Extraction Kit. What the authors observed across the whole study: The presence/absence analyses assumed that sequencing depth was roughly uniform across donors, and that assumption may not be true. A later analysis associated about 17,000 TCR beta sequences with specific HLA alleles at a false discovery rate of 0.05. Strong co-occurrence of HLA alleles, especially DR and DQ, made assigning TCR associations to individual alleles difficult. A later genetic analysis reported fewer N-insertions in productive TCRs among donors in an Asian-associated ancestry cluster than the roughly 720-donor mean. A later analysis reported that several top co-occurrence clusters appeared linked to parvovirus B19, influenza, CMV and Epstein-Barr virus. In a later analysis, most CMV-associated TCR beta chains were found to appear HLA-restricted, with HLA associations seemingly driven largely by CMV exposure. A further reported finding was that TCR beta sequences accurately predicted the HLA-A and HLA-B alleles for most subjects in the first cohort. Because HLA typing was missing for some donors at each locus, association tests included only the typed subset. The study listed 150 to 200 TCR beta chains as associated with cytomegalovirus. Approximately 18 rarely observed V segments, including chromosome 9 orphons, were excluded from the earlier analysis of about 600 of the donors because counts were too low. A group of highly shared sequence variants was considered likely to be a technical artifact of the sequencing pipeline. A later genetic analysis associated a missense DCLRE1C variant with V-gene and J-gene trimming of TCR beta chains, and an independent cohort replicated the association. In vitro tests confirmed that a few of the cytomegalovirus-associated TCR beta chains recognize cytomegalovirus antigens. A later analysis found that TCR association rates varied across HLA loci, with DRB1 alleles showing the most associated TCRs and HLA-C alleles the fewest. Compared with equally common non-associated chains, HLA-associated TCR beta chains in a later analysis were more clonally expanded and had lower generation probabilities. Most TCR sequences were observed very rarely across donors, whereas some public TCRs were present in many individuals. Because the 87-base-pair reads could not distinguish some IMGT-functional V segments, including TRBV6-2 and TRBV6-3, those segments were excluded. The only immune exposure information available for the cohort was CMV serostatus. Correlated functional status among segregating V segments might reflect linkage disequilibrium, but an unknown experimental factor could not be ruled out. Only TCR beta chains were sequenced in this cohort, and the absence of alpha or paired-chain data limited detectable features. According to the authors, the approach could potentially be generalized to other disease states and immunological phenotypes. In an earlier analysis of a few hundred of the donors, most TCR beta V segments were observed in productive rearrangements about 87% or about 30% of the time, broadly matching IMGT annotations. In both the original and validation cohorts, the classifier was reported to diagnose cytomegalovirus status with high specificity and sensitivity.

The sample taken for sequencing was PBMCs. This receptor was obtained from a man aged 45-60 years in good health and CMV-seronegative. The rearrangement joined TRBV27 to TRBJ1-4; TRBD1 agrees with 9 junctional bases. The sequence in DNA is TGTGCCAGCAGTCAAAACAGGGGGCTCGATGAAAAACTGTTTTTT. This translates into CASSQNRGLDEKLFF.